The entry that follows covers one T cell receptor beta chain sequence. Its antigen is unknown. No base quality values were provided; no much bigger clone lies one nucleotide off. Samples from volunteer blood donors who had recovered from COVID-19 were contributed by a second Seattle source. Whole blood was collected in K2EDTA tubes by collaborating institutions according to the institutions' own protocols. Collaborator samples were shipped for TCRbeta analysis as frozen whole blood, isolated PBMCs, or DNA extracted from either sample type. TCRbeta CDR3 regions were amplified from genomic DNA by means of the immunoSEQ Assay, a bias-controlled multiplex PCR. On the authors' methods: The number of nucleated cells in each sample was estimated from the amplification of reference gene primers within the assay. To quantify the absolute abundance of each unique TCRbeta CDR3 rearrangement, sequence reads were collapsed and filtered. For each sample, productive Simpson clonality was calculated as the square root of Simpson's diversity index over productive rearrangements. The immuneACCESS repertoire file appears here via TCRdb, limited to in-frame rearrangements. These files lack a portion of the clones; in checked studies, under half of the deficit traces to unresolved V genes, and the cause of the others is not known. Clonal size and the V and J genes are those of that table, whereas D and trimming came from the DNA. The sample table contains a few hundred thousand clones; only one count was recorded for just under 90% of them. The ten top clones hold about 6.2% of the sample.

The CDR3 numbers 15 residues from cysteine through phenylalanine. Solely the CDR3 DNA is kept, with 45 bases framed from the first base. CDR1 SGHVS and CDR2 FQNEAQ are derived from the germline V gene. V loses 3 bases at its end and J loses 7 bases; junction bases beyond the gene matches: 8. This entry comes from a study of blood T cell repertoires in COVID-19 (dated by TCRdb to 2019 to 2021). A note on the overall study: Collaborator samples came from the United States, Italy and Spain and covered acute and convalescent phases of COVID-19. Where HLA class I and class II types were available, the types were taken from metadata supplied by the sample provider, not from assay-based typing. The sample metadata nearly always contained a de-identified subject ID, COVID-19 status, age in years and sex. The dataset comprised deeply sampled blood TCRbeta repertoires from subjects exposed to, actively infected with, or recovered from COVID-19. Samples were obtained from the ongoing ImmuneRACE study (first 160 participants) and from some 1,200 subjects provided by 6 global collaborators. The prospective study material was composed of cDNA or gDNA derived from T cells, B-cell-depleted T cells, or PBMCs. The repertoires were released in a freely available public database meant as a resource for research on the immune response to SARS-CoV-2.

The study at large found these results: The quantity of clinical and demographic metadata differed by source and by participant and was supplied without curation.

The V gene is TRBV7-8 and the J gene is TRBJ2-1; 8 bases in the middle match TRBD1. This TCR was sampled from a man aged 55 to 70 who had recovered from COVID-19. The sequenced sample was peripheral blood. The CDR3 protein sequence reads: CASSFSQGAWNEQFF. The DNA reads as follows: TGTGCCAGCAGCTTCTCTCAGGGGGCATGGAATGAGCAGTTCTTC.